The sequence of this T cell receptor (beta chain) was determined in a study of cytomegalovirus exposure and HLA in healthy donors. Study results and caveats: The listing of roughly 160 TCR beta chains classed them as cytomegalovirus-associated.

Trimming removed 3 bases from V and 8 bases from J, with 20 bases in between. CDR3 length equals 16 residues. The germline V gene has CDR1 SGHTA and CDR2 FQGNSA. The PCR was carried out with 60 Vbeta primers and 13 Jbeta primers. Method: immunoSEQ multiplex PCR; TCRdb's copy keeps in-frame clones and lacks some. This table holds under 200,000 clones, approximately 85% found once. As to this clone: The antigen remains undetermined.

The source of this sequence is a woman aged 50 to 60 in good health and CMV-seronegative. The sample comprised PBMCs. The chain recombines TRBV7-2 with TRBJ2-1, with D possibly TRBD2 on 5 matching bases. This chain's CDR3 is CASSFRPGTKADEQFF. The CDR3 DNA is TGTGCCAGCAGCTTTAGACCGGGAACCAAGGCGGATGAGCAGTTCTTC.